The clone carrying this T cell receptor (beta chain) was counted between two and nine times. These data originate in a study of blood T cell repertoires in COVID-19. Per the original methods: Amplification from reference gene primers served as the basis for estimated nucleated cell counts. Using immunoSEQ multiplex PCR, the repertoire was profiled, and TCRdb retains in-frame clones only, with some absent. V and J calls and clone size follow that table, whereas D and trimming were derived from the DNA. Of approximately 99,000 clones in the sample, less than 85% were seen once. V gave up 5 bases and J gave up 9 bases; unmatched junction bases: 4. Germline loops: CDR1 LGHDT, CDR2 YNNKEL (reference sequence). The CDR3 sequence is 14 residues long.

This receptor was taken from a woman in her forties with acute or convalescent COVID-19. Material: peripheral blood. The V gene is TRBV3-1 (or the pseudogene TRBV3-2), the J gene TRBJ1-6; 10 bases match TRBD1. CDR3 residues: CASSNGDRGSPLHF. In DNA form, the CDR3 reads TGTGCCAGCAGCAACGGGGACAGGGGTTCACCCCTCCACTTT.